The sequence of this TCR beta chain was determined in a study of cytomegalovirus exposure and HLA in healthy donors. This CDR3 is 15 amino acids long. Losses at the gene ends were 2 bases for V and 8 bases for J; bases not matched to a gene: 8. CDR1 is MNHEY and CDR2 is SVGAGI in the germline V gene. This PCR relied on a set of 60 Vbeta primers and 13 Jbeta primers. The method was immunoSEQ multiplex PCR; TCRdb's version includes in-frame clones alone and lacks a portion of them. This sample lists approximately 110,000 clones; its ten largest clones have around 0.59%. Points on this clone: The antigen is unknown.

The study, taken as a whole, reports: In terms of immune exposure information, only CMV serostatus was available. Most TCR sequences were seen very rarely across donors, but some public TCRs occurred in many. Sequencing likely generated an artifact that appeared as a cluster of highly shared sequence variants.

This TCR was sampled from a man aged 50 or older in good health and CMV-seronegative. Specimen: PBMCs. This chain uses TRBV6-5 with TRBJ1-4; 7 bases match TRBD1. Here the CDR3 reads CASSYATGEREKLFF. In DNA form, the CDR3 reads TGTGCCAGCAGTTACGCCACAGGGGAAAGAGAAAAACTGTTTTTT.